The following is a T cell receptor beta chain sequence with its context. What it binds is not known. Trimming took 5 bases from V and 11 from J, leaving 24 bases between them. This CDR3 has 15 residues. Germline-derived CDR1 and CDR2 are MNHEY and SMNVEV (reference sequence). PCR involved 60 Vbeta and 13 Jbeta primers. Per the original methods: Unique TCR beta chains numbered approximately 80 million in a later analysis, with 10 million to 14 million shared. Produced via immunoSEQ multiplex PCR; TCRdb's table is partial and in-frame only. D and trimming were read from the DNA, whereas the V and J calls and clone size are those reported in that table. The sample lists about 130,000 clones; around 83% were seen once. This sample was included in a study of cytomegalovirus exposure and HLA in healthy donors. Whole-study results and caveats: Earlier findings revealed that most TCR beta V segments proved productive either about 90% or about 30% of the time. Analysis was carried out at a later point, and it linked a missense DCLRE1C variant to TCR beta V- and J-gene trimming.

The V call is TRBV27, the J call TRBJ1-1; D not resolved. Specimen: PBMCs. The TCR was taken from a man between 50 and 59 years old in good health and CMV-seronegative. CDR3 nucleotide sequence: TGTGCCAGCAGTCGCCAGGCAGGAGATCGCGGGTTCGCTTTCTTT. This gives the protein CASSRQAGDRGFAFF.